The 3 T cell receptor beta chains listed next were all sequenced from one sample in a study of T-cell memory formation after mild COVID-19. One entry per CDR3 protein results from TCRdb running MiXCR on the 5' RACE reads. The sample has about 470,000 distinct CDR3 sequences; roughly 25% are singletons. Sequenced material: PBMCs or a T cell subset sorted from them (not recorded which). These receptor sequences come from an adult woman who had mild COVID-19 (a few samples of this study predate the infection). Cell type and time point are not known.

V usage is TRBV27 and J usage is TRBJ1-2, with a weak D call TRBD1 (6 bases). V was pared by 4 bases and J by 4 bases, with 13 bases between. Germline CDR1 MNHEY, CDR2 SMNVEV (reference sequence). The CDR3 runs to 14 residues. The CDR3 sequence: CASSSPGEVYGYTF. CDR3 nucleotides: TGTGCCAGCAGTTCACCAGGGGAGGTCTATGGCTACACCTTC.

CDR3 residues: CASSFIHQETQYF. The DNA of the CDR3 is TGTGCCAGCAGTTTTATCCACCAAGAGACCCAGTACTTC. V gene TRBV12-3 or TRBV12-4 combines with J gene TRBJ2-5; unclear D gene. CDR3 size: 13 residues. V lost 3 bases, J lost 0 bases, and 5 bases lay in between.

This clonotype has only one observation. The rearrangement links TRBV19 to TRBJ2-7; TRBD2 is a possible D gene (6 bases). V was clipped by 3 bases and J by 2 bases, with 11 bases between them. CDR1 LNHDA and CDR2 SQIVND come from the germline V gene (reference sequence). This CDR3 is 14 amino acids long. DNA of the CDR3: TGTGCCAGTAGTATGGGACTGGGGGCCTACGAGCAGTACTTC. Its protein product is CASSMGLGAYEQYF. The whole variable domain, remainder taken from reference TRBV19 and TRBJ2-7, is DGGITQSPKYLFRKEGQNVTLSCEQNLNHDAMYWYRQDPGQGLRLIYYSQIVNDFQKGDIAEGYSVSREKKESFPLTVTSAQKNPTAFYLCASSMGLGAYEQYFGPGTRLTVT.